Presented here are 18 T cell receptor beta chains from one specimen sequenced in a study of lymphopenia after photon versus proton radiotherapy. Assay used: immunoSEQ multiplex PCR; TCRdb lists only in-frame clones, some missing. The sample consists of approximately 20,000 clones, 90% to 95% of them appearing once. Sequencing was performed on peripheral blood, taken from a patient treated with photon-based radiotherapy. The receptor source for this set is a man aged 55 to 70 with pancreatic cancer.

DNA of the CDR3: TGTGCCAGTGCCTATACGGGGCAGCCGGGGGCTTATGGCTACACCTTC. Its translation is CASAYTGQPGAYGYTF. The chain has TRBV19 and TRBJ1-2, with D perhaps TRBD1 (6 bases). Germline loops: CDR1 LNHDA, CDR2 SQIVND (reference sequence). V shed 8 bases and J shed 5 bases, with 24 bases lying between them. This CDR3 region has 16 residues. Looking up the rest from reference TRBV19 and TRBJ1-2 gives the full variable domain: DGGITQSPKYLFRKEGQNVTLSCEQNLNHDAMYWYRQDPGQGLRLIYYSQIVNDFQKGDIAEGYSVSREKKESFPLTVTSAQKNPTAFYLCASAYTGQPGAYGYTFGSGTRLTVV.

There are a few counts of this clone. The chain recombines TRBV7-2 with TRBJ1-1; 8 bases are a match to TRBD1. CDR3 length: 13 residues. CDR1 is SGHTA, CDR2 FQGNSA, per germline. With V trimmed by 4 bases and J by 7 bases, 5 bases remained unmatched. The CDR3 is CASSSDRGYEAFF. As DNA, the CDR3 is TGTGCCAGCAGCTCCGACAGGGGATATGAAGCTTTCTTT.

This rearrangement joins TRBV18 to TRBJ2-7; 7 nucleotides line up with TRBD1. The CDR3 is 15 amino acids. V trimming: 3 bases; J trimming: 4 bases; junction bases outside the gene matches: 9. Germline-derived CDR1 and CDR2 are KGHSH and LQKENI. As DNA, the CDR3 is TGTGCCAGCTCACCGAGCTCGAACAGGGGATACGAGCAGTACTTC. Its translation is CASSPSSNRGYEQYF.

The chain recombines TRBV6-5 with TRBJ2-7; TRBD1 is a possible D gene (6 bases). The germline CDR1 and CDR2 sequences are MNHEY and SVGAGI. The V gene lost 9 bases and the J gene lost 6 bases, with 15 bases spanning the gap. The CDR3 runs 12 residues. In DNA, the CDR3 is TGTGCCAGTGACTGGGGGCAGGGCGAGCAGTACTTC. It codes for CASDWGQGEQYF.

This chain uses TRBV6-5 with TRBJ1-2; the match to TRBD1 covers 8 bases. Germline lookup yields CDR1 MNHEY and CDR2 SVGAGI. Trimming cost V 6 bases and J 8 bases; bases outside gene matches: 8. This CDR3 has 13 residues. CDR3 DNA: TGTGCCAGCAGCTCCCGACAGGGGCGAGGCTACACCTTC. Protein: CASSSRQGRGYTF.

This chain connects TRBV4-2 to TRBJ2-3; D is possibly TRBD1 or TRBD2 (6 bases each). CDR3 size: 13 residues. Trimming took 0 bases from V and 9 from J, leaving 10 bases between them. Looked up from germline, CDR1 is LGHNA and CDR2 is YNFKEQ. The CDR3 loop reads CASSQDKGGTQYF. CDR3 sequence (DNA): TGTGCCAGCAGCCAAGATAAGGGGGGAACGCAGTATTTT.

This chain links TRBV18 with TRBJ1-1; weak D call: TRBD1 (5 bases). This CDR3 has 15 amino acids. Germline CDR1 is KGHSH and CDR2 is LQKENI. Trimming left V 1 base short and J 1 base short, with 10 bases between. In nucleotides, the CDR3 is TGTGCCAGCTCACCACTAAAACAGGCGAACACTGAAGCTTTCTTT. Its translation: CASSPLKQANTEAFF.

The chain combines TRBV4-2 with TRBJ1-3, with D perhaps TRBD1 (5 bases). CDR3 length equals 14 residues. Per germline, CDR1 LGHNA and CDR2 YNFKEQ. The V end was cut by 4 bases, the J end by 4 bases, with 11 bases between. The CDR3 protein is CASSLAGVGNTIYF. The CDR3 bases are TGTGCCAGCAGCCTTGCGGGGGTCGGAAACACCATATATTTT.

V gene TRBV4-2 combines with J gene TRBJ2-3; 8 positions agree with TRBD2. Trimming took 8 bases from V and 2 from J; bases not matched to a gene: 9. This CDR3 region has 15 residues. Per the germline V gene, CDR1 is LGHNA and CDR2 is YNFKEQ. CDR3 nucleotides: TGTGCCAGCCGGCGGGGCGGGGGGAACACAGATACGCAGTATTTT. Its translation is CASRRGGGNTDTQYF.

CDR3 residues: CASSLKGQNQPQHF. The CDR3 DNA is TGTGCCAGCAGCTTAAAGGGACAGAATCAGCCCCAGCATTTT. The chain couples TRBV7-6 to TRBJ1-5; 7 bases agree with TRBD1. In germline, CDR1 is SGHVS, CDR2 FNYEAQ. Trimming at V came to 2 bases and at J to 4 bases, leaving 2 bases not matched to a gene. The CDR3 has 14 residues.

J is TRBJ1-2 and V is TRBV21-1; the D call in the table, TRBD1, was not verified against the DNA. TRBV21-1 is a recognized pseudogene. This CDR3 has 11 residues. Here the CDR3 DNA reads TGTGCCAGCGCAGGGTCCAATGGCTACACCTTC. The encoded protein is CASAGSNGYTF.

The V and J genes are TRBV6-5 and TRBJ2-7; D is perhaps TRBD1 (5 bases). This CDR3 has 14 residues. CDR1 MNHEY and CDR2 SVGAGI come from the germline V gene. The V end lost 2 bases, the J end lost 3 bases, and 11 bases lay between the germline ends. This chain's CDR3 is CASSYRPGLYEQYF. The CDR3 region has the DNA TGTGCCAGCAGTTACCGCCCAGGGCTCTACGAGCAGTACTTC.

CDR3 residues: CASSLASRTMLRGTNTEAFF. As DNA, the CDR3 is TGTGCCAGCAGCTTAGCGTCGAGAACTATGTTAAGGGGAACTAACACTGAAGCTTTCTTT. V usage is TRBV7-2 and J usage is TRBJ1-1; perhaps TRBD1 as D (5 bases). The length of the CDR3 is 20 residues. V was trimmed by 0 bases and J by 2 bases, leaving 25 bases between them. Germline V CDR1 and CDR2: SGHTA, FQGNSA.

The rearrangement links TRBV11-1 to TRBJ2-2; TRBD1 agrees at 7 bases. The CDR3 is made up of 14 amino acids. V was clipped by 4 bases and J by 5 bases; unmatched bases: 4. Germline-derived CDR1 and CDR2 are SGHAT and FQDESV (reference sequence). Here the CDR3 reads CASSSTGRTGELFF. The CDR3 DNA is TGTGCCAGCAGCTCGACAGGGAGAACCGGGGAGCTGTTTTTT.

Written as DNA, the CDR3 is TGTGCCAGCAGCTTAACAGGGATAGAGGAGACCCAGTACTTC. This translates into CASSLTGIEETQYF. V usage is TRBV5-6 and J usage is TRBJ2-5; TRBD1 might be the D (6 bases). Per the germline V gene, CDR1 is SGHDT and CDR2 is YYEEEE. This CDR3 spans 14 amino acids. With 2 bases removed from V and 5 bases from J, the gap between germline ends came to 13 bases.

The chain carries TRBV7-9 and TRBJ2-7; D possibly corresponds to TRBD2 (6 bases). Trimming took 5 bases from V and 1 from J, leaving 15 bases between them. The CDR3 has 15 residues. Germline-derived CDR1 and CDR2 are SEHNR and FQNEAQ (reference sequence). This CDR3 reads CASSPEGGRSYEQYF. The DNA for the CDR3 is TGTGCCAGCAGCCCGGAGGGAGGACGGTCCTACGAGCAGTACTTC.

The J gene is TRBJ2-7, the V gene TRBV30, with TRBD1 matching over 10 bases. Trimming removed 4 bases from V and 9 bases from J; junction bases left unmatched: 6. The length of the CDR3 is 12 residues. CDR1 GTSNPN and CDR2 SVGIG come from the germline V gene (reference sequence). CDR3 nucleotides: TGTGCCTGGATCCGGACAGGGGGGAGGCAGTACTTC. It encodes CAWIRTGGRQYF.

V usage is TRBV4-1 and J usage is TRBJ1-2; possibly TRBD1 for D (5 bases). The CDR3 extends over 17 amino acids. The germline V gene has CDR1 MGHRA and CDR2 YSYEKL. V shed 0 bases and J shed 7 bases, with 21 bases lying between them. CDR3 sequence: CASSQDNWNRRIFGYTF. The DNA for the CDR3 is TGCGCCAGCAGCCAAGATAATTGGAACAGGAGAATTTTTGGCTACACCTTC.